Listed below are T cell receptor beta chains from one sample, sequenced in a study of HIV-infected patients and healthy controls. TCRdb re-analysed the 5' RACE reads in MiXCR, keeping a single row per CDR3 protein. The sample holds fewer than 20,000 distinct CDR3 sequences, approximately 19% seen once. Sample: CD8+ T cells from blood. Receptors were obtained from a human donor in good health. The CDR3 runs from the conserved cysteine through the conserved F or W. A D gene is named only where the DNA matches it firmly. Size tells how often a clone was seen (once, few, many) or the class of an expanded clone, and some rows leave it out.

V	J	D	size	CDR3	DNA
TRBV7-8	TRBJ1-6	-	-	CASSSRSSYNSPLHF	TGTGCCAGCAGCTCCAGGAGCTCCTATAATTCACCCCTCCACTTT
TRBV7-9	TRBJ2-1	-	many	CASSLGDSGHEQFF	TGTGCCAGCAGCTTGGGGGATAGCGGACATGAGCAGTTCTTC
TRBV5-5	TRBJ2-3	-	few	CASSLEAGRTDTQYF	TGTGCCAGCAGCTTGGAGGCGGGGCGCACAGATACGCAGTATTTT
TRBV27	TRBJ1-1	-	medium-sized	CATRRGNTEAFF	TGTGCCACGAGGAGGGGTAACACTGAAGCTTTCTTT
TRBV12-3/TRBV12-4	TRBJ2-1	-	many	CASSFGPSRNEQFF	TGTGCCAGCAGTTTTGGCCCGTCGCGGAATGAGCAGTTCTTC
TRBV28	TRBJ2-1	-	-	CASSVWGRLINEQFF	TGTGCCAGCAGTGTTTGGGGACGCCTCATTAATGAGCAGTTCTTC
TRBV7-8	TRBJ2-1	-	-	CASSLVGEGRIYNEQFF	TGTGCCAGCAGCTTAGTGGGGGAAGGGAGGATATACAATGAGCAGTTCTTC
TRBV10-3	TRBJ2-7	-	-	CAISDPPGSSYEQYF	TGTGCCATCAGTGACCCGCCGGGAAGCTCCTACGAGCAGTACTTC
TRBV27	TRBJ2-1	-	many	CASSLAGWNEQFF	TGTGCCAGCAGTTTAGCGGGATGGAATGAGCAGTTCTTC
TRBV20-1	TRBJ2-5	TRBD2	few	CSARDLRLAGERYQETQYF	TGCAGTGCTAGAGATCTCCGACTAGCGGGAGAAAGGTACCAAGAGACCCAGTACTTC
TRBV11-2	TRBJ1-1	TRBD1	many	CASSPVQGANTEAFF	TGTGCCAGCAGCCCAGTGCAGGGGGCGAACACTGAAGCTTTCTTT
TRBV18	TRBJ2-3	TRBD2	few	CASSPASGGVADTQYF	TGTGCCAGCTCACCCGCTAGCGGGGGGGTTGCAGATACGCAGTATTTT
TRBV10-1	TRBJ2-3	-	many	CASSESKQGGDTQYF	TGCGCCAGCAGTGAGTCGAAGCAGGGGGGAGATACGCAGTATTTT
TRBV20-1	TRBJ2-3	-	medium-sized	CSARDLNPITTDTQYF	TGCAGTGCTAGAGATCTTAACCCCATCACCACAGATACGCAGTATTTT
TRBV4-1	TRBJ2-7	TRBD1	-	CASSQGQGHEQYF	TGCGCCAGCAGCCAAGGACAGGGCCACGAGCAGTACTTC
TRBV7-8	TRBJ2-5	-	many	CASSVRSVRAFETQYF	TGTGCCAGCAGCGTGCGTTCTGTCAGGGCCTTTGAGACCCAGTACTTC
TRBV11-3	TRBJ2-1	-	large	CASSSGHPTNNEQFF	TGTGCCAGCAGCTCGGGGCACCCAACCAACAATGAGCAGTTCTTC
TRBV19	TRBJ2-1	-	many	CASSIRTTLREQFF	TGTGCCAGTAGTATTCGGACAACCTTACGGGAGCAGTTCTTC
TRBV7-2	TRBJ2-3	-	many	CASSQYTSTDTQYF	TGTGCCAGCAGCCAATACACGAGCACAGATACGCAGTATTTT
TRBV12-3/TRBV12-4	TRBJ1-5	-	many	CASSDYNQPQHF	TGTGCCAGCAGTGACTACAATCAGCCCCAGCATTTT
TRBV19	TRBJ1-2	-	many	CASSIQAASNYGYTF	TGTGCCAGTAGTATACAGGCAGCTTCTAACTATGGCTACACCTTC
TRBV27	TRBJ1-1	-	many	CASSLRPVNTEAFF	TGTGCCAGCAGTTTAAGACCAGTGAACACTGAAGCTTTCTTT
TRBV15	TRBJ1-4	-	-	CATSAHTGVVNEKLFF	TGTGCCACCAGCGCGCATACGGGGGTAGTAAATGAAAAACTGTTTTTT
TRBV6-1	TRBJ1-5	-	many	CASSENGGSNQPQHF	TGTGCCAGCAGTGAAAACGGGGGTAGCAATCAGCCCCAGCATTTT
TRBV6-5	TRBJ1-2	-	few	CASSYTGVGYGYTF	TGTGCCAGCAGTTACACGGGAGTCGGCTATGGCTACACCTTC
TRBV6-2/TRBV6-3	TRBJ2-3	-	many	CASSYWGSSTDTQYF	TGTGCCAGCAGTTATTGGGGGTCTTCCACAGATACGCAGTATTTT
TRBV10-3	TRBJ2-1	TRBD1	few	CAISESIGGQGYNEQFF	TGTGCCATCAGTGAGTCAATCGGGGGACAGGGATACAATGAGCAGTTCTTC
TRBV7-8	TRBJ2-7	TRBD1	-	CASSLETGGDYEQYF	TGTGCCAGCAGCTTAGAGACAGGGGGCGATTACGAGCAGTACTTC
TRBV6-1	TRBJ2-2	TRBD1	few	CASHRGPMTGELFF	TGTGCCTCTCACAGGGGGCCGATGACCGGGGAGCTGTTTTTT
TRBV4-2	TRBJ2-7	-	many	CASSQDRSPNYEQYF	TGTGCCAGCAGCCAAGATAGGAGTCCTAACTACGAGCAGTACTTC
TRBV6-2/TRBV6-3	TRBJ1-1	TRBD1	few	CASSQYRGTEAFF	TGTGCCAGCAGTCAATACAGGGGAACTGAAGCTTTCTTT
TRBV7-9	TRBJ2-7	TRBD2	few	CASSFLAGGTTYEQYF	TGTGCCAGCAGCTTTTTAGCGGGGGGCACTACCTACGAGCAGTACTTC
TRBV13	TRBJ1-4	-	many	CASSLRQIGEKLFF	TGTGCCAGCAGCTTACGGCAGATCGGGGAAAAACTGTTTTTT
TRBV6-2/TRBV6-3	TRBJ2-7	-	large	CASSWGFSYEQYF	TGTGCCAGCAGTTGGGGTTTCTCCTACGAGCAGTACTTC
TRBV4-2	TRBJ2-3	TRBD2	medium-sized	CASSQDGTSGADTQYF	TGTGCCAGCAGCCAAGATGGGACTAGCGGGGCAGATACGCAGTATTTT